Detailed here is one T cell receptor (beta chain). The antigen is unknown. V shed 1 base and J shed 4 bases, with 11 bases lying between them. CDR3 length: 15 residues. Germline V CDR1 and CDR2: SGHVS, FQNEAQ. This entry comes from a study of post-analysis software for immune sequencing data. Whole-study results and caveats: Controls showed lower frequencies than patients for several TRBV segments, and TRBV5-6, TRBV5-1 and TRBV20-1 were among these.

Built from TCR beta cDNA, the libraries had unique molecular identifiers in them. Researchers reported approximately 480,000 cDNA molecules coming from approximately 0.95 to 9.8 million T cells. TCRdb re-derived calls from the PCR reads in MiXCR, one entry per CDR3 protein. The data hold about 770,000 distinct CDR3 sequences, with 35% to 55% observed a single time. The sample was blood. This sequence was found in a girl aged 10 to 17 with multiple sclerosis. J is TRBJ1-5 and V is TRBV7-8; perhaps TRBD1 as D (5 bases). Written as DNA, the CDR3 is TGTGCCAGCAGCTTAGTGGGACGGAATAATCAGCCCCAGCATTTT. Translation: CASSLVGRNNQPQHF.